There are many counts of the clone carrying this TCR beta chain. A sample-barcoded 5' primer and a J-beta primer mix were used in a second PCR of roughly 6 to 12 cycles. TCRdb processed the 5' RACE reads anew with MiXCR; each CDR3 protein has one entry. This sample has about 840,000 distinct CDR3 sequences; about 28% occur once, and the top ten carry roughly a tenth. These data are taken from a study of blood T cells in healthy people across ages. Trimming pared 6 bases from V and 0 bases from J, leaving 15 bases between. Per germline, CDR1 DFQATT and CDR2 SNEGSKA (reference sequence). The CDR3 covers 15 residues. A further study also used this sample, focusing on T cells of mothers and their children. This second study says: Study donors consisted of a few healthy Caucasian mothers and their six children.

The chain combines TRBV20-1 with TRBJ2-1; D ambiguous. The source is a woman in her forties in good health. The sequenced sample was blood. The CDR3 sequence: CSAEPVASSYNEQFF. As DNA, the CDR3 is TGCAGTGCCGAACCGGTAGCTAGCTCCTACAATGAGCAGTTCTTC.